The present T cell receptor beta chain was sequenced within a study of graft-versus-host responses after intestinal transplantation (dated by TCRdb to the early 2020s). In the study overall: The transplants that recipients received were multivisceral, liver-intestinal, or isolated intestinal. Every recipient was given anti-thymocyte globulin induction, then maintenance tacrolimus and steroids for roughly 3 years. Graft-versus-host and host-versus-graft alloreactive T cell clones were tracked in the graft, circulation and bone marrow after intestinal transplantation using bulk TCR-beta CDR3 sequencing. To identify alloreactive clones, pre-transplant mixed lymphocyte reaction products were sequenced and compared with unstimulated pre-transplant donor and recipient T cells. A cohort of fewer than 25 intestinal transplant recipients, including one retransplant, was enrolled, and a few patients lacking pretransplant specimens were excluded. A peak of at least 4% donor T cells among recipient peripheral blood mononuclear cells was the definition used for donor T cell macrochimerism. Rather than going through the commercial service, samples from three later patients were sequenced in-house on an Illumina MiSeq and processed with MiXCR.

The time point label here, explained by the study, means: cells obtained before transplantation from donor or recipient. CD3+CD4+ and CD3+CD8+ populations were FACS-sorted from unstimulated pre-transplant donor and recipient cells taken from spleen or lymph nodes. Receptors were amplified or captured by the immunoSEQ multiplex PCR assay. For most patients, genomic DNA was isolated with the Qiagen DNeasy Blood and Tissue Kit and sent frozen to Adaptive Biotechnologies for TCR sequencing. For most patients, genomic DNA was subjected to high-throughput TCR-beta CDR3 sequencing by Adaptive Biotechnologies. The authors' analysis ran thus. Adaptive's ImmunoSEQ software was the source of the TCR sequencing data for over 15 patients, while a few other patients were processed with MiXCR and VDJtools. To correct CD4 versus CD8 sorting errors, any sequence found in both subsets at a frequency ratio below 5:1 was removed. CDR3 nucleotide sequences shared by donor and recipient were removed because the origin of these sequences could not be assigned. At least 2-fold expansion over unstimulated cells and a minimum CFSE-low frequency of 0.002% (template counts) or 0.001% (read counts) were required for clones to be classified as alloreactive. A clone was considered mappable if detected in the sequenced pre-transplant spleen, lymph node, or MLR CFSE-low populations of the donor or recipient. Cumulative frequency of alloreactive clones was calculated as a percentage of all sequences weighted by copy number. Entries here come from immuneACCESS through TCRdb and include only in-frame sequences with V and J called. Some clones fail to appear in such tables; in the studies checked, an unresolved V gene covers under half of the shortfall, and the cause of the remainder is unknown. That table gives V, J and clone size, and the DNA gave D and trimming. Counted in this sample were 95,000 to 110,000 clones; about 91% of them appeared once. The ten largest clones capture less than 0.85% of the sample.

Of note for this clone: No cognate antigen has been identified for it. Base qualities were left out, and no much larger clone turns up one base away.

Overall study outcomes, separate from this receptor: Early after transplant, peak levels of circulating GvH clones were associated with declines in HvG clones. In patients with donor T cell macrochimerism, the allografts had high GvH to HvG T cell clonal ratios. GvH clones were detected in recipient bone marrow, and some appeared earlier in ileal mucosa or blood, consistent with an intestinal mucosal origin. Conclusions were limited by the relatively low number and heterogeneity of intestinal transplant patients.

This TCR was sampled from a human donor who was the organ donor for an intestinal transplant. The specimen comprised unstimulated CD4+ T cells sorted from spleen or lymph node cells, sampled before transplant.

The nucleotide sequence reads as follows: TGTGCCAGCAGCCCCTCTTCTGGAAACACCATATATTTT. Its protein product is CASSPSSGNTIYF. The chain couples TRBV9 to TRBJ1-3; there is no confident call for the D gene. Taken from cysteine to phenylalanine, the CDR3 has 13 residues. Only the CDR3 DNA stays, 39 bases, in frame from base 1. V is clipped by 4 bases and J by 1 base, and the sequence between their germline boundaries is 6 bases long. The germline V gene sets CDR1 to SGDLS and CDR2 to YYNGEE.